These 25 T cell receptor beta chains were sequenced from one sample in a study of spatial heterogeneity in lung cancer. This sample's time point: sample taken at primary tumor resection. Extraction of whole RNA from tumor, nontumor lung or frozen PBMC preceded unsorted sequencing. TCRdb re-called the 5' RACE reads through MiXCR, storing one row per CDR3 protein. Here the sample spans 23,000 or so distinct CDR3 sequences, roughly 4.5% being singletons. Source: PBMCs, taken at surgery. These receptors came from a male donor with early-stage non-small cell lung cancer.

The sample holds many counts of this clonotype. This rearrangement joins TRBV9 to TRBJ2-2, with 7 bases identical to TRBD1. Losses at the gene ends were 1 base for V and 4 bases for J; bases not matched to a gene: 7. Germline V gene sequence: CDR1 SGDLS, CDR2 YYNGEE. This CDR3 has 16 residues. CDR3 residues: CASSVRPGGTTGELFF. CDR3 in DNA: TGTGCCAGCAGCGTACGGCCAGGGGGTACCACCGGGGAGCTGTTTTTT.

In its sample, this clonotype was seen many times. J is TRBJ2-3 and V is TRBV7-2; no clear D gene. The germline CDR1 and CDR2 sequences are SGHTA and FQGNSA. V was trimmed by 4 bases and J by 1 base, leaving 3 bases between them. The CDR3 spans 12 residues. CDR3 DNA: TGTGCCAGCAGCTCACGCACAGATACGCAGTATTTT. This codes for CASSSRTDTQYF.

This chain joins TRBV11-2 and TRBJ2-3; possibly TRBD1 for D (6 bases). CDR1 and CDR2 from the germline V gene are SGHAT and FQNNGV. The CDR3 has 13 amino acids. The V gene lost 3 bases and the J gene lost 3 bases, with 7 bases spanning the gap. CDR3 sequence (DNA): TGTGCCAGCAGCTTCAGGGGTACAGATACGCAGTATTTT. This gives the protein CASSFRGTDTQYF.

This clonotype was detected many times. V gene TRBV9 combines with J gene TRBJ1-5; D gene uncertain. The CDR3 loop spans 14 amino acids. V was shortened by 1 base and J by 2 bases, with 7 bases between the two germline ends. Germline CDR1 SGDLS, CDR2 YYNGEE. The CDR3 DNA sequence: TGTGCCAGCAGCGTAACTGGGGGCAATCAGCCCCAGCATTTT. This sequence encodes CASSVTGGNQPQHF.

In its sample, this clonotype was seen many times. This chain uses TRBV25-1 with TRBJ2-3, with unresolved D. The CDR3 is 13 amino acids. In germline, CDR1 is MGHDK, CDR2 SYGVNS. The V and J ends lost 6 bases and 6 bases respectively, with 13 bases between them. CDR3 residues: CASSERLTDTQYF. The CDR3 nucleotides are TGTGCCAGCAGCGAAAGACTTACGGATACGCAGTATTTT.

In its sample, this clonotype was seen many times. V and J are TRBV3-1 and TRBJ2-1; tentatively, D is TRBD2 (5 bases). There are 17 residues in the CDR3. From germline, CDR1 is LGHDT and CDR2 YNNKEL (reference sequence). V was shortened by 2 bases and J by 4 bases, with 18 bases between the two germline ends. The CDR3, as DNA: TGTGCCAGCAGCCAAAACTCCGGGGTGGGCCCGTACAATGAGCAGTTCTTC. Translated, it gives CASSQNSGVGPYNEQFF.

Concerning this clonotype: The germline gene is not matched at one end of the junction; a read error may be the cause. The genes are TRBV18 and TRBJ2-2, with a weak D call TRBD2 (5 bases). This CDR3 is 15 amino acids long. Germline CDR1 KGHSH, CDR2 LQKENI. The CDR3 region is CAGSPNGQRTGELFF. DNA for the CDR3: TGTGCCGGCTCACCGAACGGGCAGCGGACCGGGGAGCTGTTTTTT.

Many counts were recorded for this clonotype. The J gene is TRBJ2-2, the V gene TRBV5-1, with D possibly TRBD2 on 5 matching bases. CDR1 and CDR2 (germline): SGHRS, YFSETQ. The CDR3 is made up of 14 amino acids. V lost 5 bases and J 7 bases, leaving 15 bases between the germline ends. In DNA form, the CDR3 reads TGCGCCAGCAGTCTTCGGCTAGCCGGCGGGGAGCTGTTTTTT. As protein: CASSLRLAGGELFF.

Ten or more counts support this clonotype. The rearrangement uses TRBV5-6 and TRBJ1-1; D uncertain. With 0 bases removed from V and 4 bases from J, the gap between germline ends came to 10 bases. CDR1 SGHDT and CDR2 YYEEEE come from the germline V gene. The CDR3 spans 14 residues. The CDR3 here is CASSLALISTEAFF. The CDR3 coding sequence is TGTGCCAGCAGCTTGGCGCTGATTTCCACTGAAGCTTTCTTT.

The table lists this clonotype with many counts. V gene TRBV3-1 combines with J gene TRBJ2-7; D gene unclear. V lost 0 bases and J lost 7, with 10 bases in between. Germline V gene data show CDR1 as LGHDT and CDR2 as YNNKEL (reference sequence). This CDR3 region has 13 residues. CDR3 in DNA: TGTGCCAGCAGCCAAGAGGTACCGAGGGAGCAGTACTTC. This sequence encodes CASSQEVPREQYF.

Many counts were recorded for this clonotype. The CDR3 reads CSVEALAGVGGELFF. The CDR3, as DNA: TGCAGCGTTGAAGCTCTAGCGGGGGTTGGCGGGGAGCTGTTTTTT. The J gene is TRBJ2-2, the V gene TRBV29-1; TRBD2 aligns across 10 bases. Trimming removed 1 base from V and 7 bases from J; junction bases left unmatched: 6. CDR3 size: 15 residues. The germline CDR1 and CDR2 sequences are SQVTM and ANQGSEA.

This clonotype was found many times. V gene TRBV3-1 combines with J gene TRBJ1-2; D remains unclear. Trimming cost V 4 bases and J 14 bases, with 14 bases left between them. CDR1 is LGHDT, CDR2 YNNKEL, per germline (reference sequence). The CDR3 spans 11 residues. CDR3 region: CASSLGPSCTF. The CDR3 DNA reads as TGTGCCAGCAGCCTTGGACCCTCGTGTACCTTC. Supplemented by reference TRBV3-1 and TRBJ1-2, the full variable domain reads DTAVSQTPKYLVTQMGNDKSIKCEQNLGHDTMYWYKQDSKKFLKIMFSYNNKELIINETVPNRFSPKSPDKAHLNLHINSLELGDSAVYFCASSLGPSCTFGSGTRLTVV.

This clonotype is labeled as medium-sized. The CDR3 region is CASSPTTTYGYTF. CDR3 sequence (DNA): TGTGCCAGCAGCCCTACGACCACCTATGGCTACACCTTC. This rearrangement joins TRBV7-9 to TRBJ1-2; the D is unclear. Germline CDR1 is SEHNR and CDR2 is FQNEAQ (reference sequence). V gave up 5 bases and J gave up 4 bases, with 11 bases separating them. The CDR3 runs to 13 residues.

In its sample, this clonotype was seen many times. This chain links TRBV7-2 with TRBJ1-3; D unclear. This CDR3 has 13 amino acids. Germline CDR1 reads SGHTA; CDR2 reads FQGNSA. With 3 bases removed from V and 3 bases from J, the gap between germline ends came to 6 bases. CDR3 sequence (DNA): TGTGCCAGCAGCTTTCCTAGTGGAAACACCATATATTTT. Protein product: CASSFPSGNTIYF.

This clonotype was observed at least ten times. The DNA of the CDR3 is TGCGCCAGCAGCTCCCGGACCGGGACCTTAGGGCTGTTTTTT. This gives the protein CASSSRTGTLGLFF. The V and J genes are TRBV5-1 and TRBJ2-2, with D perhaps matching TRBD1 or TRBD2 (5 bases each). The ends were cut back, 3 bases at V and 13 bases at J, with 19 bases in the middle. This CDR3 has 14 residues. The germline V gene encodes CDR1 SGHRS and CDR2 YFSETQ.

This clonotype has only a few counts. V usage is TRBV18 and J usage is TRBJ2-1; D is undetermined. The CDR3 contains 13 residues. The V gene lost 3 bases and the J gene lost 7 bases, with 10 bases spanning the gap. Germline CDR1 is KGHSH and CDR2 is LQKENI. In DNA form, the CDR3 reads TGTGCCAGCTCACCCTGGCAGGATAATGAGCAGTTCTTC. Residues: CASSPWQDNEQFF.

The CDR3 coding sequence is TGTGCCAGCAGCCCCAGGGTTCTATCGGAGACCCAGTACTTC. Translating gives CASSPRVLSETQYF. The chain links TRBV7-2 to TRBJ2-5; TRBD1 is a possible D gene (5 bases). Germline-derived CDR1 and CDR2 are SGHTA and FQGNSA. With 5 bases removed from V and 5 bases from J, the gap between germline ends came to 15 bases. This CDR3 region has 14 residues.

The CDR3 DNA reads as TGCAGTGCTGCCCGGGACAGGGGTGTCACAGGGGAGACCCAGTACTTC. Translation: CSAARDRGVTGETQYF. The chain recombines TRBV20-1 with TRBJ2-5; 10 nucleotides match TRBD1. The V gene's germline CDR1 is DFQATT and CDR2 SNEGSKA (reference sequence). J gave up 5 bases and V 5 bases, and 14 bases lay outside the gene matches. The CDR3 contains 16 residues.

In its sample, this clonotype was seen many times. The rearrangement joins TRBV14 to TRBJ2-2; D gene uncertain. This CDR3 contains 13 residues. V lost 3 bases, J lost 1 base, and 3 bases lay in between. Germline V lookup: CDR1 SGHDN, CDR2 FVKESK. The CDR3 DNA reads as TGTGCCAGCAGCCAGGGGAACACCGGGGAGCTGTTTTTT. Residues: CASSQGNTGELFF.

The sample holds many counts of this clonotype. The rearrangement uses TRBV5-1 and TRBJ1-1; TRBD1 might be the D (6 bases). This CDR3 is built from 18 residues. The germline gives CDR1 SGHRS, CDR2 YFSETQ. V shed 0 bases and J shed 0 bases, with 18 bases lying between them. Here the CDR3 reads CASSLARSGGDMNTEAFF. CDR3 in DNA: TGCGCCAGCAGCTTGGCCCGGTCCGGGGGGGACATGAACACTGAAGCTTTCTTT.

The chain is built from TRBV3-1 and TRBJ1-4; D gene unclear. The CDR3 extends over 13 amino acids. V shed 6 bases and J shed 8 bases, with 13 bases lying between them. Germline V gives CDR1 LGHDT, CDR2 YNNKEL (reference sequence). The CDR3 nucleotides are TGTGCCAGCAGTCTCGAGGGTCGGGAAAAACTGTTTTTT. It encodes CASSLEGREKLFF.

This clonotype occurred many times. V usage is TRBV3-1 and J usage is TRBJ2-5; D may be TRBD2 (6 bases). V lost 4 bases, J lost 5 bases, and 14 bases lay in between. This CDR3 has 14 amino acids. Germline CDR1 reads LGHDT; CDR2 reads YNNKEL (reference sequence). The CDR3 protein is CASSLTTRGETQYF. The DNA for the CDR3 is TGTGCCAGCAGCCTGACGACTCGGGGGGAGACCCAGTACTTC.

At least ten counts were recorded for this clonotype. The chain combines TRBV5-6 with TRBJ2-3; 7 bases map to TRBD1. With V trimmed by 6 bases and J by 8 bases, 15 bases remained unmatched. From germline, CDR1 is SGHDT and CDR2 YYEEEE. CDR3 size: 15 residues. Here the CDR3 DNA reads TGTGCCAGCACCCTAGTGGCCGACAGGGTTGGTACGCAGTATTTT. It is translated as CASTLVADRVGTQYF.

This clonotype was counted at least ten times. This sequence joins TRBV7-9 and TRBJ1-1; TRBD1 matches at 7 bases. Losses at the gene ends were 5 bases for V and 0 bases for J; bases not matched to a gene: 6. The CDR3 extends over 15 amino acids. Germline CDR1 and CDR2: SEHNR and FQNEAQ (reference sequence). CDR3 in amino acids: CASSPKDRLNTEAFF. The CDR3 region has the DNA TGTGCCAGCAGCCCCAAGGACAGGTTGAACACTGAAGCTTTCTTT.

This clonotype was seen at least ten times. This chain links TRBV6-2 or TRBV6-3 with TRBJ1-2, with D perhaps matching TRBD1 (6 bases). V lost 7 bases, J lost 6 bases, and 15 bases lay in between. Per the germline V gene, CDR1 is MNHEY and CDR2 is SVGEGT. This CDR3 is built from 13 residues. This CDR3 is CASTARGADGYTF. CDR3 coding DNA: TGTGCCAGCACCGCCCGGGGGGCTGATGGCTACACCTTC.